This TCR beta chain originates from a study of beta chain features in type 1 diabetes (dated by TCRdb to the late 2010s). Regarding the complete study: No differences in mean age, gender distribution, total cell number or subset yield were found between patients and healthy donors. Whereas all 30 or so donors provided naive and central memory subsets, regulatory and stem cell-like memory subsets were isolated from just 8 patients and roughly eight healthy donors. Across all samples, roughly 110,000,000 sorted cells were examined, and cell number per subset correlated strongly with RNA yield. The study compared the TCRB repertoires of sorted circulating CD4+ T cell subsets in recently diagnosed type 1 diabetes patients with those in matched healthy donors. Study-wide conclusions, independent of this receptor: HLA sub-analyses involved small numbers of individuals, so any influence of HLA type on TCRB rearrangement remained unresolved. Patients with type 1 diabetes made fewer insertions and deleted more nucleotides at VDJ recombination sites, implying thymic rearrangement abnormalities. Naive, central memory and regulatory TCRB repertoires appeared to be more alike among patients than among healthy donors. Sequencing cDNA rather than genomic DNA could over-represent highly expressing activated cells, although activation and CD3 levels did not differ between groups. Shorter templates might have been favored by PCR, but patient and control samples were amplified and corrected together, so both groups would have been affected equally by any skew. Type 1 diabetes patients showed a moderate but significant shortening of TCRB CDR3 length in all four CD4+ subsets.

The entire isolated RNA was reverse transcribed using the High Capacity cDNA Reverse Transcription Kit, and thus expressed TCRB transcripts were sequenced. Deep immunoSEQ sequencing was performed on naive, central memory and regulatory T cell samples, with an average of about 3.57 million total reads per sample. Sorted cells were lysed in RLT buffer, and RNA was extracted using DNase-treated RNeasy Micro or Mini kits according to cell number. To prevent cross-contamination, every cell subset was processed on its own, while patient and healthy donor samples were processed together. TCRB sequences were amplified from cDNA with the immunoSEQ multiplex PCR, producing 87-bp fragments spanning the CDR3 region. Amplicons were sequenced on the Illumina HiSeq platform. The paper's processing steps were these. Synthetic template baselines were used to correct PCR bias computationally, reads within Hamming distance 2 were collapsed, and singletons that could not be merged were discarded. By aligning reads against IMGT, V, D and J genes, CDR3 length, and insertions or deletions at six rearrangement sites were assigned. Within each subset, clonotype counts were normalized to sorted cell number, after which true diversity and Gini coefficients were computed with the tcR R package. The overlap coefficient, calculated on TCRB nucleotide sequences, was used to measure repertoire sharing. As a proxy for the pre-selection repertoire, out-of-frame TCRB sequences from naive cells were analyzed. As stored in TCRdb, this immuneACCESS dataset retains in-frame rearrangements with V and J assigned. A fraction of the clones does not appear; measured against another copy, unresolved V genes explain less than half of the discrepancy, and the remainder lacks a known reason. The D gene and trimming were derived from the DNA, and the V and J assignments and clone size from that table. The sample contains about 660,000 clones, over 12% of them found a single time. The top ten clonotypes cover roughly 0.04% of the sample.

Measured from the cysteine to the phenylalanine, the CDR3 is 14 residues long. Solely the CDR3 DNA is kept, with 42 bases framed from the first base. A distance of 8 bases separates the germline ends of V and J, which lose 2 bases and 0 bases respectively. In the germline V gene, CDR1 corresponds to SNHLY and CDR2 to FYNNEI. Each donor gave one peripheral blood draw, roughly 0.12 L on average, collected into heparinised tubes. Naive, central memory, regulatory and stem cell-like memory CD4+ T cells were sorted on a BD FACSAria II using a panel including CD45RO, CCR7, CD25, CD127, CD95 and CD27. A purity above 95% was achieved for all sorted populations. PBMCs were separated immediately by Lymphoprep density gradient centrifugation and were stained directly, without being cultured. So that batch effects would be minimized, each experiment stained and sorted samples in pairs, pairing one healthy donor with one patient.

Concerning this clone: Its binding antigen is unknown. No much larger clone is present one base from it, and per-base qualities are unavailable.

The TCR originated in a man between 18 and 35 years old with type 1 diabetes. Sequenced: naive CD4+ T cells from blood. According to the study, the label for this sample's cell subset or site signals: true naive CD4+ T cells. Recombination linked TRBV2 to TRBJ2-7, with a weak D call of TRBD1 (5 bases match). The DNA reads TGTGCCAGCAGTGAACAGGGCCGCTCCTACGAGCAGTACTTC. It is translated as CASSEQGRSYEQYF.